These 16 T cell receptor beta chains share one sample of origin, sequenced in a study of follicular helper T cells after annual influenza vaccination (dated by TCRdb to about 2017). The time point label, read with the paper, signifies: 2014-2015 season, 7 days after vaccination. The library was built by means of the immunoSEQ multiplex PCR assay. TCRdb retrieved this table from immuneACCESS and kept in-frame rearrangements only. Not all clones are present; in checked studies, unresolved V genes account for under half, and no reason is known for the remainder. Counted in this sample were some 10,000 clones; around four fifths of them appeared once. The ten top clones hold around 0.3% of the sample. The specimen was CXCR5- memory CD4+ T cells sorted from blood, collected 7 days after influenza vaccination. Taken with the paper, the label for cell subset or site translates to: CXCR5- memory CD4 T cells. The origin of the receptors is an adult who received the influenza vaccine.

This CDR3 is CASSITGVEQYF. As DNA, the CDR3 is TGTGCCAGTAGTATAACGGGGGTCGAGCAGTACTTC. This chain joins TRBV19 and TRBJ2-7; maybe TRBD2 (6 bases). Germline values: CDR1 LNHDA, CDR2 SQIVND (reference sequence). The CDR3 has 12 residues. The ends were cut back, 2 bases at V and 6 bases at J, with 8 bases in the middle. The variable domain in full, with the rest retrieved from reference TRBV19 and TRBJ2-7, is DGGITQSPKYLFRKEGQNVTLSCEQNLNHDAMYWYRQDPGQGLRLIYYSQIVNDFQKGDIAEGYSVSREKKESFPLTVTSAQKNPTAFYLCASSITGVEQYFGPGTRLTVT.

The V call is TRBV19, the J call TRBJ2-3; 7 nucleotides line up with TRBD1. V shed 2 bases and J 4 bases; nucleotides not matched to a gene: 15. Germline loops: CDR1 LNHDA, CDR2 SQIVND (reference sequence). The CDR3 contains 18 residues. CDR3 region: CASSIRRTGLNSADTQYF. The CDR3 region has the DNA TGTGCCAGTAGTATAAGAAGGACAGGCCTGAACTCTGCAGATACGCAGTATTTT.

The chain couples TRBV2 to TRBJ1-2; D unresolved. Trimming took 3 bases from V and 7 from J, leaving 6 bases between them. The CDR3 sequence is 11 residues long. Germline V CDR1 and CDR2: SNHLY, FYNNEI. DNA for the CDR3: TGTGCCAGCAGTGATCGGGTTGGCTACACCTTC. Translation gives CASSDRVGYTF.

This chain joins TRBV29-1 and TRBJ2-5, with D tentatively TRBD1 or TRBD2 (6 bases each). The length of the CDR3 is 14 residues. The germline CDR1 and CDR2 sequences are SQVTM and ANQGSEA. CDR3: CSQVGGPNQETQYF. The CDR3, as DNA: TGCAGTCAAGTCGGGGGCCCCAACCAAGAGACCCAGTACTTC.

The chain uses TRBV4-3 and TRBJ2-7; D is possibly TRBD2 (5 bases). The CDR3 contains 11 residues. Germline CDR1 and CDR2: LGHNA and YSLEER. Trimming pared 5 bases from V and 5 bases from J, leaving 7 bases between. The CDR3 sequence: CASSSGNEQYF. Written as DNA, the CDR3 is TGCGCCAGCAGCTCGGGGAACGAGCAGTACTTC.

The CDR3 region is CASSLVAGGTGELFF. The CDR3 nucleotides are TGTGCCAGCAGCTTAGTAGCGGGGGGCACCGGGGAGCTGTTTTTT. The chain couples TRBV7-2 to TRBJ2-2; 10 bases match TRBD2. Germline V CDR1 and CDR2: SGHTA, FQGNSA. This CDR3 contains 15 residues. Trimming took 1 base from V and 4 from J; bases not matched to a gene: 0.

J is TRBJ2-7 and V is TRBV6-4; 8 bases are a match to TRBD1. This CDR3 has 16 residues. Looked up from germline, CDR1 is MRHNA and CDR2 is SNTAGT. The V and J ends lost 0 bases and 2 bases, in that order; junction bases with no gene match: 6. The CDR3, as DNA: TGTGCCAGCAGTGACTCGGGACAGGAGCTAGCCTACGAGCAGTACTTC. It translates to CASSDSGQELAYEQYF.

This clone has a handful of counts. The rearrangement links TRBV7-9 to TRBJ1-1; 8 nucleotides line up with TRBD1. The CDR3 is 13 amino acids. V lost 3 bases to trimming and J lost 8 bases; unmatched junction nucleotides: 5. Germline V gives CDR1 SEHNR, CDR2 FQNEAQ (reference sequence). CDR3 DNA sequence: TGTGCCAGCAGCTTTGAGGGACAGGCGGAAGCTTTCTTT. Its protein product is CASSFEGQAEAFF.

This chain connects TRBV5-1 to TRBJ2-7, with D perhaps matching TRBD2 (5 bases). This CDR3 is 15 amino acids long. Deletions cut 0 bases from V and 2 bases from J, with 12 bases between. Germline loops: CDR1 SGHRS, CDR2 YFSETQ. The CDR3 sequence is CASSLVTGIPYEQYF. In nucleotides, the CDR3 is TGCGCCAGCAGCTTGGTTACGGGGATCCCCTACGAGCAGTACTTC.

This rearrangement joins TRBV13 to TRBJ1-6, with 9 bases lining up with TRBD1. The CDR3 has 14 amino acids. V was pared by 5 bases and J by 9 bases, with 5 bases of the junction left unmatched. Germline V gene data show CDR1 as PRHDT and CDR2 as FYEKMQ (reference sequence). The CDR3 loop is CASSLDRGGSPLHF. As DNA, the CDR3 is TGTGCCAGCAGCCTGGACAGGGGTGGTTCACCCCTCCACTTT.

This chain joins TRBV7-3 and TRBJ2-3, with 16 nucleotides matching TRBD2. This CDR3 is built from 18 residues. Looked up from germline, CDR1 is SGHTA and CDR2 is FQGTGA. J lost 1 base, V lost 1 base, and 2 bases had no gene match. CDR3 bases: TGTGCCAGCAGCTTAAAGGGACTAGCGGGGGGGCGCACAGATACGCAGTATTTT. This encodes CASSLKGLAGGRTDTQYF.

This clone occurred a few times. The V call is TRBV7-9, the J call TRBJ2-5, with 7 bases fitting TRBD2. This CDR3 contains 16 residues. J lost 2 bases, V lost 1 base, and 7 bases had no gene match. Germline V gene data show CDR1 as SEHNR and CDR2 as FQNEAQ (reference sequence). The CDR3 spells CASSLEGLVPQETQYF. The CDR3 nucleotides are TGTGCCAGCAGCTTAGAAGGACTAGTACCTCAAGAGACCCAGTACTTC.

This chain connects TRBV5-1 to TRBJ2-2; 11 bases match TRBD2. V was clipped by 5 bases and J by 3 bases; unmatched bases: 9. The CDR3 length is 17 residues. CDR1 and CDR2 from the germline V gene are SGHRS and YFSETQ. The CDR3 here is CASRSLAGGKHTGELFF. The CDR3, as DNA: TGCGCCAGCAGAAGCCTAGCGGGGGGCAAGCACACCGGGGAGCTGTTTTTT.

CDR3: CASVGQGANTGELFF. DNA of the CDR3: TGTGCCAGCGTCGGACAGGGGGCGAACACCGGGGAGCTGTTTTTT. This sequence joins TRBV2 and TRBJ2-2, with 10 bases identical to TRBD1. The CDR3 has 15 residues. With 8 bases clipped from V and 0 bases from J, the junction kept 3 bases outside the gene matches. CDR1 is SNHLY, CDR2 FYNNEI, per germline.

This chain uses TRBV7-2 with TRBJ1-3, with D unclear. CDR1 is SGHTA, CDR2 FQGNSA, per germline. This CDR3 is built from 13 residues. V was pared by 1 base and J by 0 bases, with 1 base between. CDR3 bases: TGTGCCAGCAGCTTAGGCTCTGGAAACACCATATATTTT. This translates into CASSLGSGNTIYF.

The genes are TRBV7-6 and TRBJ1-1; the D gene is possibly TRBD1 (5 bases). Germline V gives CDR1 SGHVS, CDR2 FNYEAQ. Deletions cut 0 bases from V and 6 bases from J, with 11 bases between. The CDR3 is 14 amino acids. The CDR3 DNA reads TGTGCCAGCAGCTTAGCGACAGTCTCGTCTGAAGCTTTCTTT. This codes for CASSLATVSSEAFF.